A selection of T cell receptor beta chains follows, all from one sample in a study of cytomegalovirus exposure and HLA in healthy donors. Clones were sequenced by immunoSEQ multiplex PCR, and TCRdb holds only the in-frame ones, with some missing. Of more than 95,000 clones listed, 72% are singletons. Sequencing input: PBMCs. All receptors derive from a man under 40 in good health and CMV-seronegative. The CDR3 runs from the conserved cysteine through the conserved F or W. A D gene is named only where the DNA matches it firmly. Clone sizes are given selectively: once, few, many, or a class where the clone is expanded.

v_call,j_call,clone_size,d_call,cdr3_aa,cdr3_nt
TRBV9,TRBJ2-1,.,.,CASSLGMGRSYHNEQFF,TGTGCCAGCAGCCTAGGGATGGGGCGGAGTTACCACAATGAGCAGTTCTTC
TRBV7-9,TRBJ2-3,.,.,CASSLGTGLAEGDTQYF,TGTGCCAGCAGCTTAGGGACCGGGCTAGCTGAAGGAGATACGCAGTATTTT
TRBV2,TRBJ1-2,.,.,CAITSATTLRGYGYTF,TGTGCCATCACCTCAGCCACCACCCTCAGGGGCTATGGCTACACCTTC
TRBV15,TRBJ1-1,few,.,CATSGPTGLNTEAFF,TGTGCCACCAGCGGACCGACAGGATTGAACACTGAAGCTTTCTTT
TRBV11-2,TRBJ1-1,.,.,CASSLGGTRVNTEAFF,TGTGCCAGCAGCTTAGGGGGGACACGGGTCAACACTGAAGCTTTCTTT
TRBV9,TRBJ1-3,.,.,CASSVGGQGYSGNTIYF,TGTGCCAGCAGCGTAGGTGGCCAGGGCTACTCTGGAAACACCATATATTTT
TRBV9,TRBJ2-1,.,.,CASSFLGASYNEQFF,TGTGCCAGCAGCTTTTTGGGCGCGTCCTACAATGAGCAGTTCTTC
TRBV7-2,TRBJ2-7,few,TRBD2,CASSLGSGLLPYEQYF,TGTGCCAGCAGCTTGGGTAGCGGGTTACTGCCCTACGAGCAGTACTTC
TRBV19,TRBJ2-5,.,TRBD1,CASSIDRVETQYF,TGTGCCAGTAGTATTGACAGGGTCGAGACCCAGTACTTC
TRBV2,TRBJ2-1,.,.,CASSDIGVSSYNEQFF,TGTGCCAGCAGTGATATCGGAGTGAGCTCCTACAATGAGCAGTTCTTC
TRBV30,TRBJ1-5,once,.,CAWSVLDQGGQPQHF,TGTGCCTGGAGTGTACTGGACCAGGGTGGGCAGCCCCAGCATTTT
TRBV4-2,TRBJ2-5,few,.,CASSQALGQTVQETQYF,TGTGCCAGCAGCCAAGCGTTGGGCCAGACAGTCCAAGAGACCCAGTACTTC
TRBV9,TRBJ2-3,.,.,CASSLTSADTQYF,TGTGCCAGCAGCCTGACTAGTGCAGATACGCAGTATTTT
TRBV7-8,TRBJ1-4,.,.,CASSPQVYEKLFF,TGTGCCAGCAGCCCACAGGTCTATGAAAAACTGTTTTTT
TRBV4-1,TRBJ2-7,.,.,CASSQDPGNYEQYF,TGCGCCAGCAGCCAAGACCCGGGTAACTACGAGCAGTACTTC
TRBV7-8,TRBJ1-6,.,.,CASSLAQFRGSSYNSPLHF,TGTGCCAGCAGCTTAGCGCAGTTTAGAGGGAGCTCCTATAATTCACCCCTCCACTTT